The 10 T cell receptor beta chains below were found in one sample sequenced in a study of T cells in Graves' hyperthyroidism and ophthalmopathy. The TCR beta CDR3 regions underwent amplification using RNA transcripts as the source. First-round RT-PCR targeting the TCR CDR3 was performed with the HTBI primer set. One entry per CDR3 protein, called by TCRdb with MiXCR from the multiplex PCR reads. The sample contains about 380,000 distinct CDR3 sequences, less than 20% of which appear only once. Sequenced: blood. Every receptor here comes from a man aged 18 to 29 with Graves' ophthalmopathy.

The rearrangement uses TRBV5-4 and TRBJ2-3; D may match TRBD1 or TRBD2 (6 bases each). CDR1 SGHNT and CDR2 YYREEE come from the germline V gene (reference sequence). CDR3 length: 17 amino acids. The germline V and J ends were trimmed by 9 bases and 2 bases, with 25 bases remaining between them. This CDR3 reads CATTTWGAPVATDTQYF. CDR3 nucleotide sequence: TGTGCCACCACTACCTGGGGGGCTCCGGTAGCCACAGATACGCAGTATTTT. The whole variable domain, filled in from reference TRBV5-4 and TRBJ2-3, reads ETGVTQSPTHLIKTRGQQVTLRCSSQSGHNTVSWYQQALGQGPQFIFQYYREEENGRGNFPPRFSGLQFPNYSSELNVNALELDDSALYLCATTTWGAPVATDTQYFGPGTRLTVL.

The chain carries TRBV5-1 and TRBJ2-5, with D possibly being TRBD2 (6 bases). V was clipped by 0 bases and J by 4 bases, with 10 bases between them. Looked up from germline, CDR1 is SGHRS and CDR2 is YFSETQ. There are 14 residues in the CDR3. This chain's CDR3 is CASSLATSSETQYF. The CDR3 DNA is TGCGCCAGCAGCTTGGCGACTAGTTCAGAGACCCAGTACTTC.

Many counts were recorded for this clonotype. The chain links TRBV29-1 to TRBJ2-3, with D possibly being TRBD2 (7 bases). V lost 0 bases to trimming and J lost 4 bases, with 14 bases between them. The CDR3 consists of 15 residues. Germline V CDR1 and CDR2: SQVTM, ANQGSEA. CDR3 in DNA: TGCAGCGTTGAAGATACGGGGGGCGACGCAGATACGCAGTATTTT. It translates to CSVEDTGGDADTQYF.

This clonotype was counted only a few times. The genes are TRBV4-1 and TRBJ1-2, with D possibly matching TRBD1 (5 bases). Germline CDR1 MGHRA, CDR2 YSYEKL. The V end was cut by 0 bases, the J end by 2 bases, with 10 bases between. CDR3 length: 15 residues. As DNA, the CDR3 is TGCGCCAGCAGCCAAGAGGGCAGGGTGAACTATGGCTACACCTTC. Residues: CASSQEGRVNYGYTF.

This clonotype was detected ten times or more. The chain employs TRBV28 and TRBJ2-3, with 8 positions matching TRBD2. The CDR3 is made up of 14 amino acids. Germline CDR1 is MDHEN and CDR2 is SYDVKM. After removal of 10 bases from V and 5 bases from J, the junction contained 11 bases not matched to a gene. CDR3 DNA sequence: TGTGCCACCCTGGACGGGGGGGCGGGAGATACGCAGTATTTT. This encodes CATLDGGAGDTQYF. The whole variable domain, filled in from reference TRBV28 and TRBJ2-3, reads DVKVTQSSRYLVKRTGEKVFLECVQDMDHENMFWYRQDPGLGLRLIYFSYDVKMKEKGDIPEGYSVSREKKERFSLILESASTNQTSMYLCATLDGGAGDTQYFGPGTRLTVL.

The chain is built from TRBV7-2 and TRBJ2-1; the match to TRBD2 covers 12 bases. The CDR3 spans 19 residues. The V segment lost 3 bases and the J segment 1 base; nucleotides outside the gene matches: 10. From germline, CDR1 is SGHTA and CDR2 FQGNSA. Here the CDR3 DNA reads TGTGCCAGCAGCTTTAGACTAGCGGGAGTCCCGGGGTCCTACAATGAGCAGTTCTTC. Protein product: CASSFRLAGVPGSYNEQFF.

Ten or more counts support this clonotype. CDR3 nucleotides: TGTGCCAGCAGCTTTGGGACGGCCTCCTACGAGCAGTACTTC. It encodes CASSFGTASYEQYF. This chain joins TRBV11-2 and TRBJ2-7; D could derive from TRBD1 or TRBD2 (5 bases each). The germline V and J ends were trimmed by 3 bases and 0 bases, with 9 bases remaining between them. Looked up from germline, CDR1 is SGHAT and CDR2 is FQNNGV. There are 14 residues in the CDR3.

This rearrangement joins TRBV6-5 to TRBJ2-2; tentative D call: TRBD2 (6 bases). The CDR3 contains 18 residues. The germline V and J ends were trimmed by 4 bases and 7 bases, with 25 bases remaining between them. Germline CDR1 reads MNHEY; CDR2 reads SVGAGI. The CDR3 DNA is TGTGCCAGCAGTTCCATCCAACTTTCATCCGCGGGGAGCGGGGAGCTGTTTTTT. It is translated as CASSSIQLSSAGSGELFF.

This clonotype came up many times. The V gene is TRBV12-3 or TRBV12-4, the J gene TRBJ1-6; D gene unclear. The ends were cut back, 3 bases at V and 11 bases at J, with 8 bases in the middle. This CDR3 region has 12 residues. CDR3 in DNA: TGTGCCAGCAGTTTCCGGGGAACACCCCTCCACTTT. Amino acids: CASSFRGTPLHF.

The chain employs TRBV7-9 and TRBJ2-7, with 15 bases lining up with TRBD2. This CDR3 is built from 15 residues. The V and J ends lost 5 bases and 5 bases, in that order; junction bases with no gene match: 4. Germline CDR1 SEHNR, CDR2 FQNEAQ (reference sequence). The chain's CDR3 is CASSPGLAGGHEQYF. In DNA, the CDR3 is TGTGCCAGCAGCCCCGGACTAGCGGGGGGGCACGAGCAGTACTTC.